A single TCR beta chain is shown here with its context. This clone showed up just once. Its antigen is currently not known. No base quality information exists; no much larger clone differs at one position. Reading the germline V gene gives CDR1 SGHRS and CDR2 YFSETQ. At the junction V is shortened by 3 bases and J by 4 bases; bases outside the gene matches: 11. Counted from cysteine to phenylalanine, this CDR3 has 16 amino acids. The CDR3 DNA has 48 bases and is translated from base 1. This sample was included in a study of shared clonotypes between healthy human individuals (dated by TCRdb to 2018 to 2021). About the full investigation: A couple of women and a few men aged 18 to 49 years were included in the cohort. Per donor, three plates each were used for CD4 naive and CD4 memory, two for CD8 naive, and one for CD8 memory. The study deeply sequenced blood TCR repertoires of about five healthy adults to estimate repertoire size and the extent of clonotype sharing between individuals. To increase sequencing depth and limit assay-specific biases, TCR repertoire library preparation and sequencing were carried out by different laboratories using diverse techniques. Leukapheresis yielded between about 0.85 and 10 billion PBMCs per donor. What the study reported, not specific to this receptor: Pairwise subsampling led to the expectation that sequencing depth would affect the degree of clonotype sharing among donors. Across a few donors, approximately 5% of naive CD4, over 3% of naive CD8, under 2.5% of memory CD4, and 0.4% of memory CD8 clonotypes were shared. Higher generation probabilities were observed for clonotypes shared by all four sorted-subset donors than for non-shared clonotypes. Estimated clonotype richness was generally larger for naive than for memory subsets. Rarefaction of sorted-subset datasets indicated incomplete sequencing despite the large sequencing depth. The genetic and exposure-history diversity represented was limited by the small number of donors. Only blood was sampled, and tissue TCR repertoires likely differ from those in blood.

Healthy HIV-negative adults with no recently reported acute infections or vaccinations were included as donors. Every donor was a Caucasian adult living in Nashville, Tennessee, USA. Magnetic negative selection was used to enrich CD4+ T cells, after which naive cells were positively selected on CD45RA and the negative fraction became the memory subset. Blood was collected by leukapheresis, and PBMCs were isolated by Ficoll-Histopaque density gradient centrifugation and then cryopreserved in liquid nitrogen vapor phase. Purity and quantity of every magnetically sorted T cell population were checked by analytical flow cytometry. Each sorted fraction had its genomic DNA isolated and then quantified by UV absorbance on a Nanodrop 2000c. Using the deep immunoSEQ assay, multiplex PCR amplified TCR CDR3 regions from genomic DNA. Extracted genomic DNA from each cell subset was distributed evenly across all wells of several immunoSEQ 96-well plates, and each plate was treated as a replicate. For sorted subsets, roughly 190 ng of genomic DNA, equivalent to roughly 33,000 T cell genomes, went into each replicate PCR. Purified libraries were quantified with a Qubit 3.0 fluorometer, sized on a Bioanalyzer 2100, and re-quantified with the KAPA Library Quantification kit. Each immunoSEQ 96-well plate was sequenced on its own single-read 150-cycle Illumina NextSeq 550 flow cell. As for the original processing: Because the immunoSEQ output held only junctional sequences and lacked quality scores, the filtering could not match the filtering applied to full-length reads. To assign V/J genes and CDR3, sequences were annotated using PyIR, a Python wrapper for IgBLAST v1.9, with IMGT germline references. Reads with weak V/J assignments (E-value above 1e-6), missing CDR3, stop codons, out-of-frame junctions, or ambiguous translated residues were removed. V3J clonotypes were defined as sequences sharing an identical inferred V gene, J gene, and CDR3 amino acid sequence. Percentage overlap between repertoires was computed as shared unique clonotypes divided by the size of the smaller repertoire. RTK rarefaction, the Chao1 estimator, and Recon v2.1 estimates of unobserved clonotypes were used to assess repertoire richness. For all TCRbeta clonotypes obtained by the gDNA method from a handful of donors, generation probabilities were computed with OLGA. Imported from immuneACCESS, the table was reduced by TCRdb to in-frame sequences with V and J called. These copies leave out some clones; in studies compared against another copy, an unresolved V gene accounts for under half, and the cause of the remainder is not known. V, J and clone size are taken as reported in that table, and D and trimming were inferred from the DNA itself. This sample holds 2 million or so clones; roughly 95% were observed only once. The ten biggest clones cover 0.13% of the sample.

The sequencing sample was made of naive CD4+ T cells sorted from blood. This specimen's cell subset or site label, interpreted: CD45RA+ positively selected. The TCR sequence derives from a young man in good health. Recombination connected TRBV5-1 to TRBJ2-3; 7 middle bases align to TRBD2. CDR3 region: CASSWRLAPRSDTQYF. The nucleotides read TGCGCCAGCAGCTGGCGACTAGCTCCGCGATCAGATACGCAGTATTTT.